The clone carrying this TCR beta chain was counted ten times or more. The data were taken from a study of regulatory T cells in long-lasting Graves disease. Time point here: newly diagnosed GD, antithyroid drugs for less than 3 months. With RNA extracted from PBMCs as input, the TCR library was made. Relying on iRepertoire HTBI primers and Arm-PCR of CDR3 regions, the team built TCR beta libraries. TCRdb independently ran MiXCR on the multiplex PCR reads; one entry per CDR3 protein. This sample has around 450,000 distinct CDR3 sequences, with approximately 15% found just once. The CDR3 covers 16 residues. V lost 4 bases to trimming and J lost 4 bases, with 17 bases between them. Germline-derived CDR1 and CDR2 are LGHDT and YNNKEL (reference sequence). These same data were also listed under a study on T cells in Graves' hyperthyroidism and ophthalmopathy. That investigation notes: Blood also held most thyroid clonotypes expanded beyond 0.001.

This chain connects TRBV3-1 to TRBJ1-3; TRBD1 might be the D (6 bases). This receptor was obtained from a woman aged 25 to 39 with Graves disease. Sequencing used peripheral blood mononuclear cells (PBMCs), obtained at new diagnosis, from a patient treated with antithyroid drugs. The CDR3 here is CASSPSGGGRGNTIYF. In nucleotides, the CDR3 is TGTGCCAGCAGCCCCTCCGGAGGGGGTAGGGGAAACACCATATATTTT.